The clone carrying this T cell receptor (beta chain) turned up a few times. The data derive from a study of T-cell reconstitution after alpha-beta-depleted transplantation in children. From germline, CDR1 is DFQATT and CDR2 SNEGSKA (reference sequence). V lost 6 bases to trimming and J lost 1 base; unmatched junction nucleotides: 6. There are 14 residues in the CDR3. Unique molecular identifiers were incorporated when the TCRbeta library was constructed. TCRdb itself ran the PCR reads through MiXCR, one entry per CDR3 protein. Among about 830,000 distinct CDR3 sequences listed, 15% to 20% were seen once.

This sample comprised PBMCs, mostly from graft donor cells, obtained 360 days after TCRalphabeta/CD19-depleted stem cell transplant. The sequence was obtained from a male patient aged 10 to 17 who had a stem cell transplant for acute lymphoblastic leukemia, so the T cells may come from the graft donor. The chain employs TRBV20-1 and TRBJ1-5; 7 bases align to TRBD1. The CDR3 is CSAMDRQSNQPQHF. Here the CDR3 DNA reads TGCAGTGCCATGGACAGGCAGAGCAATCAGCCCCAGCATTTT.